A single sample is the source of the 8 T cell receptor beta chains below, sequenced in a study of shared clonotypes between healthy human individuals. Produced via immunoSEQ multiplex PCR; TCRdb's table is partial and in-frame only. The table includes about 2.3 million clones, approximately 93% detected once. Sequencing input: naive CD4+ T cells from PBMCs. Subset indicated: CD45RA+ positively selected. Every receptor here comes from a man in his late teens or twenties in good health. Some clones in this sample may be carry-over from other donors' samples.

The rearrangement uses TRBV6-5 and TRBJ2-7; 10 nucleotides match TRBD2. Germline CDR1 MNHEY, CDR2 SVGAGI. This CDR3 region has 16 residues. V shed 0 bases and J 4 bases; nucleotides not matched to a gene: 6. The CDR3 loop is CASSYSASGRLYEQYF. CDR3 DNA sequence: TGTGCCAGCAGTTACTCGGCTAGCGGGAGACTATACGAGCAGTACTTC.

The chain carries TRBV28 and TRBJ1-2, with TRBD1 matching 8 bases. This CDR3 is built from 14 residues. Trimming removed 3 bases from V and 4 bases from J; junction bases left unmatched: 4. The germline V gene has CDR1 MDHEN and CDR2 SYDVKM. The CDR3 sequence: CASSFQGALYGYTF. The CDR3, as DNA: TGTGCCAGCAGTTTCCAGGGGGCTCTCTATGGCTACACCTTC.

The CDR3 nucleotides are TGTGCCACCAGCAGGGGTCTAGCGGGAGGGACAGATACGCAGTATTTT. This gives the protein CATSRGLAGGTDTQYF. V and J are TRBV15 and TRBJ2-3; 12 nucleotides match TRBD2. CDR1 is LNHNV, CDR2 YYDKDF, per germline (reference sequence). Trimming at V came to 3 bases and at J to 3 bases, leaving 4 bases not matched to a gene. The length of the CDR3 is 16 residues.

The rearrangement joins TRBV6-1 to TRBJ1-4; D is possibly TRBD1 (5 bases). This CDR3 has 13 residues. V was shortened by 0 bases and J by 8 bases, with 7 bases between the two germline ends. Germline V gives CDR1 MNHNS, CDR2 SASEGT. CDR3 in amino acids: CASSEAAGEKLFF. The DNA of the CDR3 is TGTGCCAGCAGTGAAGCGGCAGGGGAAAAACTGTTTTTT.

The chain couples TRBV2 to TRBJ1-3; no firm D call. CDR3 length: 15 residues. The germline gives CDR1 SNHLY, CDR2 FYNNEI. Trimming shortened V by 8 bases and J by 0 bases, and 14 bases separated the two germline ends. CDR3 in amino acids: CASGSAGDSGNTIYF. CDR3 nucleotide sequence: TGTGCCAGCGGATCAGCGGGAGACTCTGGAAACACCATATATTTT.

This chain joins TRBV6-5 and TRBJ2-2, with D unresolved. Trimming shortened V by 0 bases and J by 2 bases, and 10 bases separated the two germline ends. CDR1 is MNHEY and CDR2 is SVGAGI in the germline V gene. The CDR3 loop spans 16 amino acids. The CDR3 region has the DNA TGTGCCAGCAGTTACTCGATGGCCACTAACACCGGGGAGCTGTTTTTT. Residues: CASSYSMATNTGELFF.

CDR3 in amino acids: CASRLSGFANEKLFF. The CDR3, as DNA: TGTGCCAGCAGGCTTTCAGGGTTTGCTAATGAAAAACTGTTTTTT. V is TRBV6-5 and J is TRBJ1-4; the D gene is possibly TRBD1 (5 bases). Germline values: CDR1 MNHEY, CDR2 SVGAGI. This CDR3 spans 15 amino acids. The ends were cut back, 6 bases at V and 3 bases at J, with 14 bases in the middle.

The chain employs TRBV28 and TRBJ2-1, with 8 bases lining up with TRBD2. CDR1 is MDHEN, CDR2 SYDVKM, per germline. The CDR3 runs to 15 residues. V lost 3 bases and J lost 8; bases outside the gene matches: 9. Here the CDR3 DNA reads TGTGCCAGCAGTTTTTTTGGAGCGGGAGACCATGAGCAGTTCTTC. It is translated as CASSFFGAGDHEQFF.